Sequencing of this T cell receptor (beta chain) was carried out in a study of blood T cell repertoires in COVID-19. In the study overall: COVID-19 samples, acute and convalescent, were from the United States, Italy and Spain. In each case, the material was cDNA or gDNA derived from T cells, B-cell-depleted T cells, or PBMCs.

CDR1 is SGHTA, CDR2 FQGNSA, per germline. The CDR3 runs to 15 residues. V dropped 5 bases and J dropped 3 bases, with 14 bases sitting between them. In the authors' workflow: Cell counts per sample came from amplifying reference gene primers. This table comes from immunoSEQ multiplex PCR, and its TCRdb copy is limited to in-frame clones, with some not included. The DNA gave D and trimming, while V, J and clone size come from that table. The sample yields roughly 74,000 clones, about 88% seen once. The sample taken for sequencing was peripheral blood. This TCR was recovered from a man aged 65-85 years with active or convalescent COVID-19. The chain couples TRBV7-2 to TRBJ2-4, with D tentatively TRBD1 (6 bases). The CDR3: CASSAQGMGKNIQYF. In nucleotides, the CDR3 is TGTGCCAGCAGCGCACAGGGAATGGGCAAAAACATTCAGTACTTC.